This T cell receptor (beta chain) was sequenced for a study of blood T cell repertoires in COVID-19. Turning to the study itself: Samples of COVID-19 (acute and convalescent) were obtained from the United States, Italy and Spain. Sample material is recorded as cDNA or gDNA derived from T cells, B-cell-depleted T cells, or PBMCs.

There are 15 residues in the CDR3. Looked up from germline, CDR1 is WNHNN and CDR2 is SYGVQD (reference sequence). The V end was cut by 0 bases, the J end by 0 bases, with 6 bases between. The repertoire was sequenced with immunoSEQ multiplex PCR; TCRdb's copy has only in-frame clones and lacks some. The sample shows 360,000 or so clones, about 90% of them seen only once. Participants' reported clinical history set cohort assignment. Two negative PCRs, clearance, or symptom resolution characterized the recovered Cohort 3 donors. The origin of this receptor is a woman aged 25 to 39 who had recovered from COVID-19. The J gene is TRBJ1-3, the V gene TRBV10-1; the D gene is possibly TRBD1 (5 bases). Sequencing was performed on PBMCs or T cells enriched from blood (not recorded which). DNA of the CDR3: TGCGCCAGCAGTGAGTCCGACAGCTCTGGAAACACCATATATTTT. It yields the protein CASSESDSSGNTIYF.